These T cell receptor beta chains were read from a single sample in a study of T cell responses to AZD1222 COVID-19 vaccine. Clones were sequenced by immunoSEQ multiplex PCR, and TCRdb holds only the in-frame ones, with some missing. Of 110,000 to 150,000 clones listed, 80% to 95% are singletons. Sample: peripheral blood, taken on day 0 of AZD1222 vaccination. Receptors originate from an adult in good health. Each CDR3 is given with its conserved first and last residue. D genes are given only for firm matches. Size is omitted from some rows. Given values are once, few, many or a class for expanded clones.

D	size	V	J	CDR3	DNA
.	.	TRBV7-6	TRBJ2-3	CASSLVGADTQYF	TGTGCCAGCAGCTTAGTTGGGGCAGATACGCAGTATTTT
.	.	TRBV11-2	TRBJ1-1	CASSLVSGVTEAFF	TGTGCCAGCAGCTTAGTGTCCGGGGTCACTGAAGCTTTCTTT
.	.	TRBV3-1/TRBV3-2	TRBJ2-7	CASSHARGGEQYF	TGTGCCAGCAGCCACGCTAGGGGAGGCGAGCAGTACTTC
.	.	TRBV5-4	TRBJ2-7	CASSFGYEQYF	TGTGCCAGCAGCTTTGGATACGAGCAGTACTTC
.	.	TRBV18	TRBJ1-2	CASSPWDTANYGYTF	TGTGCCAGCTCACCCTGGGACACCGCTAACTATGGCTACACCTTC
.	.	TRBV28	TRBJ1-5	CASSLGSREPQHF	TGTGCCAGCAGTTTGGGCAGCCGGGAGCCCCAGCATTTT
.	.	TRBV27	TRBJ2-1	CASRSSAGPYNEQFF	TGTGCCAGCAGATCCTCTGCAGGCCCCTACAATGAGCAGTTCTTC
.	once	TRBV6-5	TRBJ2-7	CASSYSYGGGEQYF	TGTGCCAGCAGTTACTCGTATGGGGGAGGCGAGCAGTACTTC
TRBD2	.	TRBV4-2	TRBJ2-3	CASSQDWASGRGDTQYF	TGTGCCAGCAGCCAAGACTGGGCTAGCGGGAGAGGAGATACGCAGTATTTT
TRBD2	.	TRBV27	TRBJ2-5	CASSSRLAGGGSETQYF	TGTGCCAGCAGTTCCCGACTAGCGGGAGGGGGTTCGGAGACCCAGTACTTC
TRBD1	.	TRBV9	TRBJ1-1	CASSVEGANTEAFF	TGTGCCAGCAGCGTAGAGGGGGCTAACACTGAAGCTTTCTTT
.	.	TRBV7-5	TRBJ1-1	CVRNLPGREAFF	TGTGTCAGAAACCTCCCAGGGAGGGAAGCTTTCTTT